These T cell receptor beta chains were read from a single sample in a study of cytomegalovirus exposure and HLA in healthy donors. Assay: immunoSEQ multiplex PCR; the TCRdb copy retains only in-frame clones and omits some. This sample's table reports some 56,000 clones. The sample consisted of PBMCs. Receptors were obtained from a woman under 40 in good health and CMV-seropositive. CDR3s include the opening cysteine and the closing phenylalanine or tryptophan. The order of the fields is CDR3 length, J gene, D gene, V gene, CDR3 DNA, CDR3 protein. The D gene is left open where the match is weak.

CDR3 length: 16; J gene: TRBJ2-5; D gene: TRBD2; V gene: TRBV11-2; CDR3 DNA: TGTGCCAGCAGCTTAGATCTAGCGGGGGGGAAAGAGACCCAGTACTTC; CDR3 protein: CASSLDLAGGKETQYF
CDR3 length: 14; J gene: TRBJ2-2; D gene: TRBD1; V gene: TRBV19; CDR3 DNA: TGTGCCAGTAGCGGGACAGGGTGGACCGGGGAGCTGTTTTTT; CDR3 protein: CASSGTGWTGELFF
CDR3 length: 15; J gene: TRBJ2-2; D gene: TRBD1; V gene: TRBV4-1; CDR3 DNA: TGCGCCAGCAGCCAACTACAGGGGGGTACCGGGGAGCTGTTTTTT; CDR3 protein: CASSQLQGGTGELFF
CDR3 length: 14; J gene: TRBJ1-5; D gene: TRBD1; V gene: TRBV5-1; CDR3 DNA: TGCGCCAGCAGCTCCGGGACAGGGGATCAGCACCAGCATTTT; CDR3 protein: CASSSGTGDQHQHF
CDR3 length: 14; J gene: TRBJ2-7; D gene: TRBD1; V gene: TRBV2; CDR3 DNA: TGTGCCAGCGCCAGAGGACAGGGGTCCTACGAGCAGTACTTC; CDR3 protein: CASARGQGSYEQYF
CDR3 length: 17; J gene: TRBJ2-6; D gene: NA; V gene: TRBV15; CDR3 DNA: TGTGCCACCAGGACGGGTCTCCTCCTCTCTGGGGCCAACGTCCTGACTTTC; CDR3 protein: CATRTGLLLSGANVLTF
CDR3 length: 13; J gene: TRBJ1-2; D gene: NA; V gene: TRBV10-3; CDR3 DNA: TGTGCCATCAGCCCAGGGGTATTGGGTGGCTACACCTTC; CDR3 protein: CAISPGVLGGYTF
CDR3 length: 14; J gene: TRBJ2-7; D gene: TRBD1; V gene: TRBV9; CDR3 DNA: TGTGCCAGCAGCCCCACAGGGGGCGGCTACGAGCAGTACTTC; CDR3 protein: CASSPTGGGYEQYF
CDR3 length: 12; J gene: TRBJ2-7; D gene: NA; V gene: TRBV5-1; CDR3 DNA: TGCGCCAACTACGATAAATACTACGAGCAGTACTTC; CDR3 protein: CANYDKYYEQYF
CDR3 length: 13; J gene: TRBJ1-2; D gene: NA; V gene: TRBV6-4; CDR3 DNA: TGTGCCAGCAGTACGGATAGAGGATATGGCTACACCTTC; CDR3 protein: CASSTDRGYGYTF
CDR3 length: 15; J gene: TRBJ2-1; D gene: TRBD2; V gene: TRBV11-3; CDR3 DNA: TGTGCCAGCAGCCCCCGGGGACTAGCAGACAATGAGCAGTTCTTC; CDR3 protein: CASSPRGLADNEQFF
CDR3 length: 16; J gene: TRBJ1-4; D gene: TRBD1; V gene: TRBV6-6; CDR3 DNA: TGTGCCAGCAGTTCAGGGACAGGGTTTGCTAATGAAAAACTGTTTTTT; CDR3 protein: CASSSGTGFANEKLFF
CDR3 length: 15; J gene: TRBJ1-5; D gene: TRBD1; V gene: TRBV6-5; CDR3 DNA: TGTGCCAGCAGTTTGGGGACAGGGCAGGATCAGCCCCAGCATTTT; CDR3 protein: CASSLGTGQDQPQHF
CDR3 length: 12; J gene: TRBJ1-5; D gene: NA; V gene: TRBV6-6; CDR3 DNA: TGTGCCAGCAGAAGCGGCAATCAGCCCCAGCATTTT; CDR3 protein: CASRSGNQPQHF